This T cell receptor beta chain came from a study of blood T cell repertoires in COVID-19. Study summary: Acute and convalescent COVID-19 samples came from the United States, Italy and Spain. Sources were T cells, B-cell-depleted T cells, or PBMCs; the material itself was cDNA or gDNA.

V gave up 1 base and J gave up 5 bases, with 14 bases separating them. The CDR3 is 15 residues long. The germline CDR1 and CDR2 sequences are SGHVS and FNYEAQ. Per the original data handling: For nucleated cells, counts were estimated from reference gene primer amplification. Generated by immunoSEQ multiplex PCR, the TCRdb table keeps only in-frame clones and is missing some. That table furnishes V, J and clone size, whereas the DNA furnished D and trimming. Among 400,000 to 500,000 clones listed, 75% to 90% were seen once. Sequencing input: peripheral blood. This TCR derives from a woman in her twenties or thirties with active or convalescent COVID-19. The rearrangement joins TRBV7-6 to TRBJ1-1; possibly TRBD1 for D (5 bases). CDR3 DNA: TGTGCCAGCAGCTTAGGTGGTCAGGGTGGAACTGAAGCTTTCTTT. Protein sequence: CASSLGGQGGTEAFF.